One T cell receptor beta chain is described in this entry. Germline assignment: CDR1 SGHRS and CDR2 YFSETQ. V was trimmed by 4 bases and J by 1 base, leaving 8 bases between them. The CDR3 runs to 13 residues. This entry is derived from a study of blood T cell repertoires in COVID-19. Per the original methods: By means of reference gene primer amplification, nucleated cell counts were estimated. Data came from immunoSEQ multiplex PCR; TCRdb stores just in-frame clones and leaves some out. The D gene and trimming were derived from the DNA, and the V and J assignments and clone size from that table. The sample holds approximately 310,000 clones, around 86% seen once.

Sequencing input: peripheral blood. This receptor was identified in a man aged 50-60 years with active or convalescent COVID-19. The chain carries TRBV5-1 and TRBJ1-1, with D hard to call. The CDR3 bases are TGCGCCAGCAGCATCCCGGGGAACACTGAAGCTTTCTTT. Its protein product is CASSIPGNTEAFF.